Here is one TCR beta chain with its context. Measured with immunoSEQ multiplex PCR; TCRdb has only the in-frame clones, and not every one. The sample lists under 300,000 clones, roughly 90% seen once, with approximately 1.5% in the top ten. The data derive from a study of blood T cell repertoires in COVID-19. Germline CDR1 reads MNHEY; CDR2 reads SVGAGI. The CDR3 is 15 amino acids. With 7 bases clipped from V and 1 base from J, the junction kept 6 bases outside the gene matches. The TCR sequence derives from a woman aged 40 to 50 who had recovered from COVID-19. This chain joins TRBV6-5 and TRBJ2-3, with 9 bases fitting TRBD1. Sequencing was carried out using PBMCs or T cells enriched from blood (not recorded which). The CDR3 sequence is CASTQDRGRTDTQYF. CDR3 sequence (DNA): TGTGCCAGCACCCAGGACAGGGGACGCACAGATACGCAGTATTTT.